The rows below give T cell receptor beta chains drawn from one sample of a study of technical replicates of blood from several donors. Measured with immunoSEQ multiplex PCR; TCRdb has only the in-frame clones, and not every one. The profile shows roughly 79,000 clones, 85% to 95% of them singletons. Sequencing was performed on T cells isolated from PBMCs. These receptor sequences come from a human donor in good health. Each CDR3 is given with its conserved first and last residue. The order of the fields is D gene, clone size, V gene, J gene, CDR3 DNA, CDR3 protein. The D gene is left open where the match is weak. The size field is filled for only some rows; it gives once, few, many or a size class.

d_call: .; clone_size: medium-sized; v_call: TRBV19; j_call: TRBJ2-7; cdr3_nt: TGTGCCAGCACAGGAGGGACCTCCTACGAGCAGTACTTC; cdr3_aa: CASTGGTSYEQYF
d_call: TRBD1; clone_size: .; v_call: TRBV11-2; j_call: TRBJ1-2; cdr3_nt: TGTGCCAGCAGCTATAAGGGGGCTTATGGCTACACCTTC; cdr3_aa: CASSYKGAYGYTF
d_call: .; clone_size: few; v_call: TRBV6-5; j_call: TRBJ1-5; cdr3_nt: TGTGCCAGCAGTTACTCAGGGAGAAAAGGGTTCCAGCATTTT; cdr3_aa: CASSYSGRKGFQHF
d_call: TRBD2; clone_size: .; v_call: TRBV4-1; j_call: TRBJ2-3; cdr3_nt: TGCGCCAGCAGCCAAGACGGGCAGCGGGAGGTGCCAGATACGCAGTATTTT; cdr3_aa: CASSQDGQREVPDTQYF
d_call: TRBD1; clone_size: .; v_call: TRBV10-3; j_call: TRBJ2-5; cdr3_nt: TGTGCCGCGCGGACCGGGACAGGGGAAGAGACCCAGTACTTC; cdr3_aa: CAARTGTGEETQYF
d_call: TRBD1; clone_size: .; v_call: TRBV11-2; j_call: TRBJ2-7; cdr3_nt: TGTGCCAGCAGCTTTCTACAGGGGGCGACCTTATACGAGCAGTACTTC; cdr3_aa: CASSFLQGATLYEQYF
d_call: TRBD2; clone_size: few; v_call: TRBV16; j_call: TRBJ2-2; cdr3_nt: TGTGCCAGCAGCCAATTGGGCCCGACTAGCGGGAGGACCGGGGAGCTGTTTTTT; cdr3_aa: CASSQLGPTSGRTGELFF
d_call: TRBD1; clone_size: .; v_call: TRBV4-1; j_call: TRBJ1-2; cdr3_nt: TGCGCCTCCAAAGGACAGGGGCTGGGGGGCTACACCTTC; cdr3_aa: CASKGQGLGGYTF
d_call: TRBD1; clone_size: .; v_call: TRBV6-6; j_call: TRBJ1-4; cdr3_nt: TGTGCCAGCAGTTTGATGGGACAGGGGGAGGAAAAACTGTTTTTT; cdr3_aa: CASSLMGQGEEKLFF
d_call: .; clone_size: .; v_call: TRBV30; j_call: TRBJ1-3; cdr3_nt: TGTGCCTGGACTATTGGGGGGTCAGGAAACACCATATATTTT; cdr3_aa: CAWTIGGSGNTIYF
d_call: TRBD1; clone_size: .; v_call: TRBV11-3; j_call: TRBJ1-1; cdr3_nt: TGTGCCAGCAGCGGACGACAGGGGCCCACTGAAGCTTTCTTT; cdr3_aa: CASSGRQGPTEAFF
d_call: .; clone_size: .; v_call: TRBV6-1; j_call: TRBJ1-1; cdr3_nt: TGTGCCAGCAGTGAATCGTCGGGTGAGGCTTTCTTT; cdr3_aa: CASSESSGEAFF
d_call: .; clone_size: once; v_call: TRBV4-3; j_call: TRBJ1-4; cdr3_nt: TGCGCCAGCAGCCCGAACCTAGGGGCTAATGAAAAACTGTTTTTT; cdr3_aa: CASSPNLGANEKLFF
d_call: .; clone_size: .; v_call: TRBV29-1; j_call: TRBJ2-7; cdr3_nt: TGCAGCGTTTCCGGGATCGGCGCCTACGAGCAGTACTTC; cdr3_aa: CSVSGIGAYEQYF
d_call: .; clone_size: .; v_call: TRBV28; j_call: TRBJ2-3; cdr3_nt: TGTGCCAGCCTAAGACAGGAAAGCACAGATACGCAGTATTTT; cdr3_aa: CASLRQESTDTQYF
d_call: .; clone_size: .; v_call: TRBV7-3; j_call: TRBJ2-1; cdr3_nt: TGTGCCAGCAGTCGGAGCGGGCAAGGCTCCTACAATGAGCAGTTCTTC; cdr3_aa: CASSRSGQGSYNEQFF
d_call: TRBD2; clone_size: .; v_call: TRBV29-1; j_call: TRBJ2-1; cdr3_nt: TGCAGCGTTGAATTGATTAGCGGGCGAGACAATGAGCAGTTCTTC; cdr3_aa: CSVELISGRDNEQFF
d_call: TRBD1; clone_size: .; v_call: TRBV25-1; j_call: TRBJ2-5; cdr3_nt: TGTGCCAGCAGTGAAGACAGGGGAGAGACCCAGTACTTC; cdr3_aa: CASSEDRGETQYF
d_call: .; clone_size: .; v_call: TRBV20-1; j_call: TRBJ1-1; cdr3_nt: TGCAGTGCTCCGTTATACACTGAAGCTTTCTTT; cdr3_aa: CSAPLYTEAFF
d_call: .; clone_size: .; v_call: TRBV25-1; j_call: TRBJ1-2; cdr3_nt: TGTGCCAGCAGTGACGGGGTCGGCTATGGCTACACCTTC; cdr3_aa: CASSDGVGYGYTF
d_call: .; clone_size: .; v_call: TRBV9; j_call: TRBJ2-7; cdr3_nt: TGTGCCAGCAGCGCCTCCGGAGGAGATGAGGGTTTTTCCGAGCAGTACTTC; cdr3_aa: CASSASGGDEGFSEQYF
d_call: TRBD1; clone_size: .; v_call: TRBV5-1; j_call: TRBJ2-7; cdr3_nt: TGCGCCAGCAGCTTGGCCGAACAGGGGTATCAAGGGGACGAGCAGTACTTC; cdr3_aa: CASSLAEQGYQGDEQYF
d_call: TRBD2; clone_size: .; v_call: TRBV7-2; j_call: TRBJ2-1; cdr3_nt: TGTGCCAGCAGCTTCTCCCCGGGCGGGAGATACAATGAGCAGTTCTTC; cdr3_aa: CASSFSPGGRYNEQFF
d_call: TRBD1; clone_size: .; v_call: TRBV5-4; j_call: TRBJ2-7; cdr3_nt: TGTGCCAGCAGCCCTCGACAGGGGGTCTCCGAGCAGTACTTC; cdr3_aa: CASSPRQGVSEQYF
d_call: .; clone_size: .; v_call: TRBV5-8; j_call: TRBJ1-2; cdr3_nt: TGTGCCAGCAGCTTGGGGCAGGCCTACTATGGCTACACCTTC; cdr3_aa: CASSLGQAYYGYTF
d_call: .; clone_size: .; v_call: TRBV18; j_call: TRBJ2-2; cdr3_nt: TGTGCCAGCTCACGCCAGGATAGAACCGGGGAGCTGTTTTTT; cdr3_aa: CASSRQDRTGELFF
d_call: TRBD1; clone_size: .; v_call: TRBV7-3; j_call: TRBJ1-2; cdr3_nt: TGTGCCAGCAGCTTCGGGACAGTCGGGCATTCTGGCTACACCTTC; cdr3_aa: CASSFGTVGHSGYTF
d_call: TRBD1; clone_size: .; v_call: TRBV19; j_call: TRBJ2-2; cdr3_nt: TGTGCCAGTAGTCAAACAGGGGTCGGTGCCGGGGAGCTGTTTTTT; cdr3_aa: CASSQTGVGAGELFF
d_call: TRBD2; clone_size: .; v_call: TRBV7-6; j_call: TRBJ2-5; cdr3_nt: TGTGCCAGCAGCTTAGCCCGGCGGGAGATAGGAGAGACCCAGTACTTC; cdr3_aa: CASSLARREIGETQYF
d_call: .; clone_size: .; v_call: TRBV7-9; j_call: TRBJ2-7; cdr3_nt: TGTGCCAGCAGCTGGGGACACTACGAGCAGTACTTC; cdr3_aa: CASSWGHYEQYF
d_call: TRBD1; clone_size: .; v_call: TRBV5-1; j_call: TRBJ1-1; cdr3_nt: TGCGCCAGCAGCTCAGGACAGGGTGGGGCTGAAGCTTTCTTT; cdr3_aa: CASSSGQGGAEAFF
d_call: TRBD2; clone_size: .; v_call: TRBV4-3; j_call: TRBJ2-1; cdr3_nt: TGCGCCAGCAGCCAGACCATTTCGCTAGCGGCCTCCTACAATGAGCAGTTCTTC; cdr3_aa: CASSQTISLAASYNEQFF
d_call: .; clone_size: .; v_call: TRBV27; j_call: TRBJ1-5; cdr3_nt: TGTGCCAGCAGTCTACGAGGGTATAGCAATCAGCCCCAGCATTTT; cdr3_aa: CASSLRGYSNQPQHF
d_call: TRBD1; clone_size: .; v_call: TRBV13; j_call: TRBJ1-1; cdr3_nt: TGTGCCAGCAGCTACTGGACAGGGGGCATGAACACTGAAGCTTTCTTT; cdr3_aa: CASSYWTGGMNTEAFF
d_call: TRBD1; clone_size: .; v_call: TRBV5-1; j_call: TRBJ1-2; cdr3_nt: TGCGCCAGCAGCTTGGCCGGAGACAGGGCAGGCGGCTACACCTTC; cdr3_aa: CASSLAGDRAGGYTF
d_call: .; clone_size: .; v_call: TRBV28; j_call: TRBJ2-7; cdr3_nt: TGTGCCAGCAGACATCACACAGGGACCGAGCAGTACTTC; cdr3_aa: CASRHHTGTEQYF
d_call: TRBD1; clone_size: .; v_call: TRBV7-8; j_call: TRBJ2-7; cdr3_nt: TGTGCCAGCAGCCCCTCCCCGACAGGGAGATCCTACGAGCAGTACTTC; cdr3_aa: CASSPSPTGRSYEQYF
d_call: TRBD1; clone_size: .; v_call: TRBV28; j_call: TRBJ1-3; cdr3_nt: TGTGCCAGCAGCCCAGGGGGCCTCTCTGGAAACACCATATATTTT; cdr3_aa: CASSPGGLSGNTIYF
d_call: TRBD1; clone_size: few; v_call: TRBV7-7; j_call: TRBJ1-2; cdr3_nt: TGTGCCAGCAGCTTGGCTGGACAGGGGTCGGATTCAGCTAACTATGGCTACACCTTC; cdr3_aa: CASSLAGQGSDSANYGYTF
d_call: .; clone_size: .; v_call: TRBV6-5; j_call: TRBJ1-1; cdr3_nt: TGTGCCAGCAGTACTAGAGACACTGAAGCTTTCTTT; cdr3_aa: CASSTRDTEAFF
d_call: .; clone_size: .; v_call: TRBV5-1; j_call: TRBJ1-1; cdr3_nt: TGCGCCAGCAGTCGTCCGGGGGTTCCTGAAGCTTTCTTT; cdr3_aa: CASSRPGVPEAFF